The entry below gives a single TCR beta chain sequence along with its context. Antigen: not known. Profiling relied on immunoSEQ multiplex PCR, and the TCRdb table lists in-frame clones only, not all of them. This table holds 200,000 to 300,000 clones, about four fifths found once. Unstimulated regulatory T cells (CD4+CD25+CD127-), CD4+CD25- non-regulatory cells, CD4 and CD8 cells were FACS-sorted from thawed PBMCs. These data originate in a study of Tregs in tolerant kidney transplant recipients. Study-level findings and limits: Findings come from small patient numbers and require larger validation.

The germline V gene encodes CDR1 SGHRS and CDR2 YFSETQ. V was cut by 7 bases and J by 2 bases, with 8 bases left in between. The CDR3 length is 12 residues. This receptor was taken from a human donor in good health. V is TRBV5-1 and J is TRBJ2-3, with a weak D call TRBD2 (5 bases). Sequencing input: CD4+ T cells from blood. CDR3 region: CASDSDTDTQYF. Here the CDR3 DNA reads TGCGCCAGCGATAGCGACACAGATACGCAGTATTTT.